The 23 T cell receptor beta chains below were found in one sample sequenced in a study of cytomegalovirus exposure and HLA in healthy donors. Primers: 60 Vbeta forward and 13 Jbeta reverse. Data came from immunoSEQ multiplex PCR; TCRdb stores just in-frame clones and leaves some out. This sample has 220,000 or so clones, with 60% to 80% found just once. What was sequenced was PBMCs. The receptors shown here come from a male donor in good health and CMV-seronegative.

The chain recombines TRBV11-3 with TRBJ2-1, with D tentatively TRBD1 (5 bases). This CDR3 region has 12 residues. Trimming cost V 5 bases and J 8 bases, with 10 bases left between them. Looked up from germline, CDR1 is SGHNT and CDR2 is YENEEA. DNA of the CDR3: TGTGCCAGCAGCGACAGAAACGATGAGCAGTTCTTC. Translation gives CASSDRNDEQFF.

The CDR3 DNA reads TGTGCCAGCAGTTTGGTCTCTGAGACCTACGAGCAGTACTTC. Protein: CASSLVSETYEQYF. The J gene is TRBJ2-7, the V gene TRBV27, with D uncertain. CDR1 MNHEY and CDR2 SMNVEV come from the germline V gene (reference sequence). Trimming cost V 3 bases and J 2 bases, with 11 bases left between them. The CDR3 runs to 14 residues.

The chain recombines TRBV15 with TRBJ2-5; TRBD2 is a possible D gene (5 bases). Germline V gene lookup returns CDR1 LNHNV and CDR2 YYDKDF (reference sequence). The CDR3 has 12 amino acids. V was shortened by 8 bases and J by 3 bases, with 10 bases between the two germline ends. In DNA form, the CDR3 reads TGTGCCACCTCGAAGGGAGAAGAGACCCAGTACTTC. Amino acid sequence: CATSKGEETQYF.

CDR3 in amino acids: CASSQTLNRGGAGGYEQYF. Written as DNA, the CDR3 is TGCGCCAGCAGCCAGACCCTGAACAGAGGCGGGGCGGGGGGCTACGAGCAGTACTTC. This chain joins TRBV4-1 and TRBJ2-7; 8 bases are a match to TRBD2. Per the germline V gene, CDR1 is MGHRA and CDR2 is YSYEKL. The CDR3 has 19 amino acids. With V trimmed by 3 bases and J by 3 bases, 19 bases remained unmatched.

This chain connects TRBV4-1 to TRBJ2-3; no clear D gene. The V gene lost 4 bases and the J gene lost 7 bases, with 12 bases spanning the gap. The CDR3 runs 13 residues. CDR1 and CDR2 from the germline V gene are MGHRA and YSYEKL. The CDR3 is CASSPRLEYTQYF. In DNA form, the CDR3 reads TGCGCCAGCAGCCCCAGACTCGAATATACGCAGTATTTT.

The rearrangement joins TRBV6-5 to TRBJ2-7, with D maybe TRBD1 (5 bases). V lost 0 bases to trimming and J lost 3 bases, with 12 bases between them. The CDR3 spans 15 residues. The germline V gene has CDR1 MNHEY and CDR2 SVGAGI. Here the CDR3 DNA reads TGTGCCAGCAGTTACTCTGGCAGGGCAAACTACGAGCAGTACTTC. It encodes CASSYSGRANYEQYF.

The rearrangement uses TRBV4-1 and TRBJ1-2; D might be TRBD1 (5 bases). CDR3 length equals 13 residues. Germline V gene data show CDR1 as MGHRA and CDR2 as YSYEKL. Trimming shortened V by 5 bases and J by 6 bases, and 13 bases separated the two germline ends. CDR3 sequence: CASSVEEGNGYTF. The CDR3 DNA sequence: TGCGCCAGCAGCGTGGAGGAGGGGAATGGCTACACCTTC.

The chain couples TRBV7-8 to TRBJ2-1, with D possibly being TRBD2 (6 bases). Germline CDR1 is SGHVS and CDR2 is FQNEAQ. This CDR3 is 15 amino acids long. V was clipped by 5 bases and J by 5 bases, with 16 bases between them. CDR3 loop: CASSDGTHGNNEQFF. The CDR3 DNA sequence: TGTGCCAGCAGCGACGGGACTCACGGTAACAATGAGCAGTTCTTC.

The V gene is TRBV27, the J gene TRBJ1-1; D is undetermined. The germline CDR1 and CDR2 sequences are MNHEY and SMNVEV (reference sequence). V gave up 8 bases and J gave up 7 bases, with 23 bases separating them. The CDR3 length is 15 residues. The DNA for the CDR3 is TGTGCCAGCGGAGGCCCCTTGGACGGATTGGTTGAAGCTTTCTTT. Translation: CASGGPLDGLVEAFF.

To note about this clone: The sample has other DNA sequences that encode this CDR3 too. V gene TRBV5-4 combines with J gene TRBJ2-1; 10 positions agree with TRBD2. J lost 3 bases, V lost 4 bases, and 1 base had no gene match. The CDR3 length is 14 residues. Germline CDR1 reads SGHNT; CDR2 reads YYREEE (reference sequence). CDR3 in DNA: TGTGCCAGCAGCCTAGCGGGAGTCTACAATGAGCAGTTCTTC. Translating gives CASSLAGVYNEQFF.

This clone has only one observation. The chain joins TRBV28 to TRBJ2-7, with 9 bases matching TRBD2. V lost 5 bases to trimming and J lost 0 bases; unmatched junction nucleotides: 11. The CDR3 is made up of 17 amino acids. Germline V lookup: CDR1 MDHEN, CDR2 SYDVKM. The DNA for the CDR3 is TGTGCCAGCAGTACCCCCACTAGCGGGTCCGACTCCTACGAGCAGTACTTC. It codes for CASSTPTSGSDSYEQYF. The full variable domain, completed using reference TRBV28 and TRBJ2-7, is DVKVTQSSRYLVKRTGEKVFLECVQDMDHENMFWYRQDPGLGLRLIYFSYDVKMKEKGDIPEGYSVSREKKERFSLILESASTNQTSMYLCASSTPTSGSDSYEQYFGPGTRLTVT.

V is TRBV18 and J is TRBJ2-7, with D tentatively TRBD1 (6 bases). This CDR3 region has 15 residues. Germline CDR1 reads KGHSH; CDR2 reads LQKENI. The V and J ends lost 3 bases and 6 bases respectively, with 18 bases between them. The CDR3 DNA reads TGTGCCAGCTCACCCCCGGGCAGGGGTCAGCTCGAGCAGTACTTC. It is translated as CASSPPGRGQLEQYF.

CDR3 protein: CATTSSGRSADTQYF. CDR3 in DNA: TGTGCCACCACATCTAGCGGGAGATCCGCAGATACGCAGTATTTT. This sequence joins TRBV28 and TRBJ2-3; 10 nucleotides align to TRBD2. Trimming cost V 10 bases and J 4 bases; bases outside gene matches: 11. The CDR3 is 15 residues long. The germline gives CDR1 MDHEN, CDR2 SYDVKM.

V usage is TRBV5-1 and J usage is TRBJ2-2, with 12 bases aligning to TRBD1. This CDR3 is built from 16 residues. The junction had 7 bases not matched to a gene; V was cut back by 4 bases and J by 6 bases. Germline V gives CDR1 SGHRS, CDR2 YFSETQ. CDR3 in DNA: TGCGCCAGCAGCCCGGGGGACAGGGGGCTTTCCGGGGAGCTGTTTTTT. Protein: CASSPGDRGLSGELFF.

The table lists this clone with a count of one. This chain joins TRBV5-5 and TRBJ2-7, with a possible D match to TRBD1 (5 bases). The CDR3 runs to 15 residues. Germline V gene data show CDR1 as SGHKS and CDR2 as YYEKEE (reference sequence). V was trimmed by 0 bases and J by 1 base, leaving 11 bases between them. CDR3 residues: CASSLVWRQSYEQYF. In nucleotides, the CDR3 is TGTGCCAGCAGCTTGGTATGGCGACAGTCCTACGAGCAGTACTTC.

This chain joins TRBV7-9 and TRBJ2-5; D may be TRBD1 (6 bases). Germline V CDR1 and CDR2: SEHNR, FQNEAQ (reference sequence). The V end lost 3 bases, the J end lost 5 bases, and 13 bases lay between the germline ends. The CDR3 extends over 14 amino acids. The CDR3 DNA sequence: TGTGCCAGCAGCTTCAGGGGATTAGGCGAGACCCAGTACTTC. Protein: CASSFRGLGETQYF.

CDR3 nucleotide sequence: TGCGCCAGCAGCACAACGTCACAGGGTGCCTATAATTCACCCCTCCACTTT. It translates to CASSTTSQGAYNSPLHF. The chain is built from TRBV5-1 and TRBJ1-6, with a tentative D call TRBD1 (6 bases). Trimming removed 4 bases at V and 2 bases at J, with 16 bases between. In germline, CDR1 is SGHRS, CDR2 YFSETQ. The CDR3 covers 17 residues.

The chain is built from TRBV11-2 and TRBJ2-7; the match to TRBD2 covers 8 bases. The CDR3 has 12 amino acids. The germline V gene has CDR1 SGHAT and CDR2 FQNNGV. V was clipped by 5 bases and J by 7 bases; unmatched bases: 4. CDR3 residues: CASSPGGVEQYF. In nucleotides, the CDR3 is TGTGCCAGCAGCCCGGGGGGGGTGGAGCAGTACTTC.

This clone came up a few times. The chain links TRBV6-5 to TRBJ1-1; no definite D call. Germline CDR1 is MNHEY and CDR2 is SVGAGI. This CDR3 has 15 residues. Deletions cut 2 bases from V and 1 base from J, with 11 bases between. CDR3 loop: CASSYGTTGNTEAFF. In DNA form, the CDR3 reads TGTGCCAGCAGTTACGGTACAACGGGGAACACTGAAGCTTTCTTT.

The rearrangement joins TRBV28 to TRBJ2-3; a weak D match, TRBD1 (6 bases). The CDR3 has 15 residues. The ends were cut back, 5 bases at V and 3 bases at J, with 15 bases in the middle. Germline loops: CDR1 MDHEN, CDR2 SYDVKM. CDR3 amino acids: CASSPTMQGTDTQYF. The CDR3 bases are TGTGCCAGCAGTCCTACTATGCAGGGGACAGATACGCAGTATTTT.

The V call is TRBV7-9, the J call TRBJ2-4; the match to TRBD1 covers 7 bases. Germline V CDR1 and CDR2: SEHNR, FQNEAQ (reference sequence). Losses at the gene ends were 4 bases for V and 3 bases for J; bases not matched to a gene: 6. The CDR3 runs 15 residues. CDR3 nucleotide sequence: TGTGCCAGCAGCTCCCGGGCAGGGGGCAAAAACATTCAGTACTTC. Protein sequence: CASSSRAGGKNIQYF.

CDR3 loop: CASSRPKTTNEKLFF. Written as DNA, the CDR3 is TGTGCCAGCAGTCGTCCTAAAACAACTAATGAAAAACTGTTTTTT. The chain is built from TRBV6-6 and TRBJ1-4, with D unresolved. Germline CDR1 MNHNY, CDR2 SVGAGI (reference sequence). The V end lost 5 bases, the J end lost 0 bases, and 10 bases lay between the germline ends. The CDR3 runs to 15 residues.

As DNA, the CDR3 is TGCGCCAGCAGCTTCAGGGTCGGGCAGCCCCAGCATTTT. Amino acid sequence: CASSFRVGQPQHF. This chain connects TRBV5-1 to TRBJ1-5; a possible D gene is TRBD1 (5 bases). CDR3 length: 13 residues. Trimming cost V 2 bases and J 7 bases, with 10 bases left between them. Germline V gene lookup returns CDR1 SGHRS and CDR2 YFSETQ.